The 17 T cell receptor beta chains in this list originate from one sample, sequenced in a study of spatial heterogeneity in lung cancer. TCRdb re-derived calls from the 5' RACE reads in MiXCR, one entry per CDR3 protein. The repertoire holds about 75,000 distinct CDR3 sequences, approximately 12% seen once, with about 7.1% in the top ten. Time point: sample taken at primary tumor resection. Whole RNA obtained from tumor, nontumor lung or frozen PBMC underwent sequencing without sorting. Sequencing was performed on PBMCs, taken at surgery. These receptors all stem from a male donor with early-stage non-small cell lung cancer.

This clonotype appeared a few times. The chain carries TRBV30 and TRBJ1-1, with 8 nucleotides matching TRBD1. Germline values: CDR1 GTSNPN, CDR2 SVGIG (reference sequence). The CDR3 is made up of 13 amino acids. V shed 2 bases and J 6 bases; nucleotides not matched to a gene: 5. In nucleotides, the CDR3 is TGTGCCTGGAGTTGGGACAGGACCGCTGAAGCTTTCTTT. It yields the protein CAWSWDRTAEAFF.

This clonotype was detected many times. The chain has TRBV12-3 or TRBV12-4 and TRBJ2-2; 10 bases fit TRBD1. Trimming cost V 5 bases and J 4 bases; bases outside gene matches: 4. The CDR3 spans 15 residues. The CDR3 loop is CASSPRTGGTGELFF. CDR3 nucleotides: TGTGCCAGCAGTCCCCGGACAGGGGGCACCGGGGAGCTGTTTTTT.

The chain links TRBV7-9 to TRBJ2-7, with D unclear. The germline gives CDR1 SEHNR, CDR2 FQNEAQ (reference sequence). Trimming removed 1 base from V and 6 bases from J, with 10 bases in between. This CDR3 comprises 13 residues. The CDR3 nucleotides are TGTGCCAGCAGCTTAGACCGTTTAGGCGAGCAGTACTTC. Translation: CASSLDRLGEQYF.

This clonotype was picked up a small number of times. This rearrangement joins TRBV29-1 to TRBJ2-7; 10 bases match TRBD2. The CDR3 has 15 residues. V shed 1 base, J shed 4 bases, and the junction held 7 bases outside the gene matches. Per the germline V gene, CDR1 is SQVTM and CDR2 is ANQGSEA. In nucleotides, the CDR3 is TGCAGCGTTGAAGTTGGGGTAGCGGGGGGATACGAGCAGTACTTC. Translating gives CSVEVGVAGGYEQYF.

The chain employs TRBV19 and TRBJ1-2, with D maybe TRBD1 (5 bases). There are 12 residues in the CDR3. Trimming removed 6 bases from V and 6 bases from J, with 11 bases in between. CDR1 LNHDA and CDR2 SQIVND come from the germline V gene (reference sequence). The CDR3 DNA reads TGTGCCAGTAGAGGGGATCTTGATGGCTACACCTTC. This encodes CASRGDLDGYTF.

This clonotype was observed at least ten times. Here the CDR3 DNA reads TGTGCCAGCAGTCCGGCCACCCCTCTAGCGGGAGTCGGTGAGCAGTTCTTC. It encodes CASSPATPLAGVGEQFF. This chain joins TRBV27 and TRBJ2-1; 10 bases match TRBD2. Germline values: CDR1 MNHEY, CDR2 SMNVEV (reference sequence). This CDR3 is 17 amino acids long. The V and J ends lost 5 bases and 9 bases, in that order; junction bases with no gene match: 16.

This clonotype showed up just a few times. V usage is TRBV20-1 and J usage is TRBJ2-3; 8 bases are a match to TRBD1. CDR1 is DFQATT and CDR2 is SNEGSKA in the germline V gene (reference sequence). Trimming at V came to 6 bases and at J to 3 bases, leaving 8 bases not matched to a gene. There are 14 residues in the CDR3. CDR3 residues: CSAMGQASTDTQYF. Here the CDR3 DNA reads TGCAGTGCCATGGGACAGGCTTCAACAGATACGCAGTATTTT.

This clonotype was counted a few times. The CDR3 spells CASSLRLGQGYEQYF. CDR3 nucleotides: TGTGCCAGCAGCCTGCGACTAGGACAGGGTTACGAGCAGTACTTC. The J gene is TRBJ2-7, the V gene TRBV4-2, with 8 bases aligning to TRBD1. V shed 4 bases, J shed 4 bases, and the junction held 9 bases outside the gene matches. The CDR3 extends over 15 amino acids. From germline, CDR1 is LGHNA and CDR2 YNFKEQ.

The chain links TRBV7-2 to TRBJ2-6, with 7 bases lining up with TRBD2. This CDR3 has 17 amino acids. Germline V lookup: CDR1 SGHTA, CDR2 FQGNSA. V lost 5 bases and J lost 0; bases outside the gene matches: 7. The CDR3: CASSRTGGNSGANVLTF. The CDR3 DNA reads TGTGCCAGCAGCAGGACGGGGGGAAACTCTGGGGCCAACGTCCTGACTTTC.

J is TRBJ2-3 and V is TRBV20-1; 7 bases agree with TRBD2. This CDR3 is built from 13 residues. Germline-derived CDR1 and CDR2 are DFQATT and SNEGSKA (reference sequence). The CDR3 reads CSAGTGRADTQYF. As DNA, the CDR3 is TGCAGCGCCGGGACTGGGAGGGCAGATACGCAGTATTTT.

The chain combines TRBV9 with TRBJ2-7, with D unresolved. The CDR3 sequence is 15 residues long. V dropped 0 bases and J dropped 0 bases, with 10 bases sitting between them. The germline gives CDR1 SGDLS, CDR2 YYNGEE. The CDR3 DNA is TGTGCCAGCAGCGTAGGGTCGGCTCACTCCTACGAGCAGTACTTC. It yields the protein CASSVGSAHSYEQYF. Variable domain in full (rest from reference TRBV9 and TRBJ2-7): DSGVTQTPKHLITATGQRVTLRCSPRSGDLSVYWYQQSLDQGLQFLIQYYNGEERAKGNILERFSAQQFPDLHSELNLSSLELGDSALYFCASSVGSAHSYEQYFGPGTRLTVT.

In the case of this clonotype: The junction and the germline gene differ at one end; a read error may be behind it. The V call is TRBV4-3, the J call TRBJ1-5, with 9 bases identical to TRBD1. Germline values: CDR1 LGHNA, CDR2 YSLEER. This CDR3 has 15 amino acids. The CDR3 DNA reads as TGCGCCAGCAGCCAAGACCCACAGGGGGCCCAGCCCCGGCATTTT. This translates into CASSQDPQGAQPRHF.

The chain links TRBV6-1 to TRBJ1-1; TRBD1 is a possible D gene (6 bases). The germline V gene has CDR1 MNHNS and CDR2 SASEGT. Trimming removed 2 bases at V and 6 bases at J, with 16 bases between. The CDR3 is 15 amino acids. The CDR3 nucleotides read TGTGCCAGCAGTGAACGGGAGGGGGGGCGAGCTGAAGCTTTCTTT. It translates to CASSEREGGRAEAFF.

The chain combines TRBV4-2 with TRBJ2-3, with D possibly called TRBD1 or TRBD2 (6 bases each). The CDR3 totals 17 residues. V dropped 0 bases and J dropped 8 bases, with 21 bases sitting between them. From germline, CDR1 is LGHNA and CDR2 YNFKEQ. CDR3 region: CASSQESGGPSLGTQYF. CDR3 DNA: TGTGCCAGCAGCCAAGAGAGTGGGGGGCCCTCCTTGGGTACGCAGTATTTT.

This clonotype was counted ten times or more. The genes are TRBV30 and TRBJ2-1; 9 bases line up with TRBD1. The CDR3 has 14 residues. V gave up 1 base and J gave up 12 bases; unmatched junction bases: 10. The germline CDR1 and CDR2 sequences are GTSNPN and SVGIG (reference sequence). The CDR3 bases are TGTGCCTGGAGTGCCGGGACAGGGAAACAAATGCAGTTCTTC. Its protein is CAWSAGTGKQMQFF.

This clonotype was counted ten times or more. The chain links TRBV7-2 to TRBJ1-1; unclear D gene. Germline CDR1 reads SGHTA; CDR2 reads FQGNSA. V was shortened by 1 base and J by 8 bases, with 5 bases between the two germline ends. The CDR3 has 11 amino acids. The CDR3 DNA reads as TGTGCCAGCAGCTTAGGAGGCGAAGCTTTCTTT. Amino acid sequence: CASSLGGEAFF.

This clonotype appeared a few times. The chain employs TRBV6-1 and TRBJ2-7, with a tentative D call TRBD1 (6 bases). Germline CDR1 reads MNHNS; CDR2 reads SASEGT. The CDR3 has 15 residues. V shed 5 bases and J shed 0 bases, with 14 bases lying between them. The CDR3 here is CASSIIGTSSYEQYF. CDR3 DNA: TGTGCCAGCAGTATAATCGGGACAAGCTCCTACGAGCAGTACTTC.